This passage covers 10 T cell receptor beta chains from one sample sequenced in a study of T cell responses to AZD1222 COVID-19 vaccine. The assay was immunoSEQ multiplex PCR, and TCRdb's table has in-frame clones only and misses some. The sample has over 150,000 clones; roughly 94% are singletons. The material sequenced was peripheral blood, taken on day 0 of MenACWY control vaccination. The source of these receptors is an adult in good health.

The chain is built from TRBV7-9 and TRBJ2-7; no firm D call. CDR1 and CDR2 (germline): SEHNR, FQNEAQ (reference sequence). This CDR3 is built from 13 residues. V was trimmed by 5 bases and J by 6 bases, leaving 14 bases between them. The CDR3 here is CASSPGSRAEQYF. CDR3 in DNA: TGTGCCAGCAGCCCCGGGTCTCGGGCCGAGCAGTACTTC.

CDR3 sequence reads: CASSFSGSYNEQFF. The CDR3 DNA reads as TGTGCCAGCAGCTTTAGCGGCTCCTACAATGAGCAGTTCTTC. The chain is built from TRBV7-9 and TRBJ2-1, with D perhaps matching TRBD2 (6 bases). Germline lookup yields CDR1 SEHNR and CDR2 FQNEAQ (reference sequence). The V gene lost 3 bases and the J gene lost 0 bases, with 6 bases spanning the gap. The length of the CDR3 is 14 residues.

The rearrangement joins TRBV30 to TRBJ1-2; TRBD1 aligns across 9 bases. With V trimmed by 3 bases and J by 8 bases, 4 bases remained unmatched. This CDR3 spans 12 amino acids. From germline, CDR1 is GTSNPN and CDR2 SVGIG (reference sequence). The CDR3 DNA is TGTGCCTGGAGGACAGGGGGAAGGGGCTACACCTTC. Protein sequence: CAWRTGGRGYTF.

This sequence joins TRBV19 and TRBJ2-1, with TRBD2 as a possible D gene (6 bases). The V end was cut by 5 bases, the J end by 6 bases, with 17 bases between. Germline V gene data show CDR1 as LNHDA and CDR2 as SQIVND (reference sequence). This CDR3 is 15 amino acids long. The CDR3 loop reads CASSSLSGRGNEQFF. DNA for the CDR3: TGTGCCAGTAGTTCTCTCAGCGGGCGTGGCAATGAGCAGTTCTTC.

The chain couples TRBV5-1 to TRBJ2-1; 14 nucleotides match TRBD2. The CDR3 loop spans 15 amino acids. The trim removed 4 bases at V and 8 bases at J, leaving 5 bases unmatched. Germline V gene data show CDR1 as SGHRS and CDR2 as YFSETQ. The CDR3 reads CASSQGLAGVDEQFF. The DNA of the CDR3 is TGCGCCAGCAGCCAGGGACTAGCGGGAGTGGATGAGCAGTTCTTC.

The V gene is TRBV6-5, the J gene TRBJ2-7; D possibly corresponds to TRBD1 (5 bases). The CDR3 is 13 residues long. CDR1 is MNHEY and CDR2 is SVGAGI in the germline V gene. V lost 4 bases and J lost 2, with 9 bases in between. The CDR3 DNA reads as TGTGCCAGCAGTTTCCAGGGCCCCTACGAGCAGTACTTC. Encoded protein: CASSFQGPYEQYF.

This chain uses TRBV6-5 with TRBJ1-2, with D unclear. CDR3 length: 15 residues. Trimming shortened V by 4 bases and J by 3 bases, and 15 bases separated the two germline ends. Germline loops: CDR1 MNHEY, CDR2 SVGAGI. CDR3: CASSSNPPDYYGYTF. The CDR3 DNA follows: TGTGCCAGCAGTTCCAACCCCCCCGATTACTATGGCTACACCTTC.

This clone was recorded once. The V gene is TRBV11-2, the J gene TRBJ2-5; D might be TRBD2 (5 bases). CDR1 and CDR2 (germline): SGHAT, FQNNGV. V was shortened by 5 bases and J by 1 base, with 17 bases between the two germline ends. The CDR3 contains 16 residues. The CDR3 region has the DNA TGTGCCAGCAGCCTCGGACGGACTGTTTTCCAAGAGACCCAGTACTTC. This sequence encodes CASSLGRTVFQETQYF.

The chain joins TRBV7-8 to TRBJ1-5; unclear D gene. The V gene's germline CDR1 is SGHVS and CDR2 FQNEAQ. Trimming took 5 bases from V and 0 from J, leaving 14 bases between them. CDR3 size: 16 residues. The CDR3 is CASSPSDPFSNQPQHF. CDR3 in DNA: TGTGCCAGCAGCCCCTCGGACCCATTTAGCAATCAGCCCCAGCATTTT.

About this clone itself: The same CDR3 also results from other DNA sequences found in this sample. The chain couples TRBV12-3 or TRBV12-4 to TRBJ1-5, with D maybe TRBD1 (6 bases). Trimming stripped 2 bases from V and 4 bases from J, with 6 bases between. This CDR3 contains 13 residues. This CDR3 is CASSLRGNQPQHF. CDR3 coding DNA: TGTGCCAGCAGTTTAAGGGGGAATCAGCCCCAGCATTTT.